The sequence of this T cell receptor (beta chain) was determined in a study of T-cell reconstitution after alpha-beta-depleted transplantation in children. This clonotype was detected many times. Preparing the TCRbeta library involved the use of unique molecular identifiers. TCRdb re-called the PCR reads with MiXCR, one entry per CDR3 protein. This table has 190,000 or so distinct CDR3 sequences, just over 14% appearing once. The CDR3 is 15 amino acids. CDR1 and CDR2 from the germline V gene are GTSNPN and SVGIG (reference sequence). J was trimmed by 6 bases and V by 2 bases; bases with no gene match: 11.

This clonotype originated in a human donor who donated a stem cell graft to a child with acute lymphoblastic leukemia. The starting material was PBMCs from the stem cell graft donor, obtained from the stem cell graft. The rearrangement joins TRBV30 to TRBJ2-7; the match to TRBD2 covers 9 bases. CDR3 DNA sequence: TGTGCCTGGAGTCGGGGAGGGCTAGCGGGATTCGAGCAGTACTTC. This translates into CAWSRGGLAGFEQYF.